A selection of T cell receptor beta chains follows, all from one sample in a study of blood T cell repertoires in COVID-19. The table came from immunoSEQ multiplex PCR; TCRdb's copy has only in-frame clones and leaves some out. The repertoire holds under 95,000 clones, with about 83% as singletons. Input material: peripheral blood. The receptor source for this set is a man aged 55 to 70 with acute or convalescent COVID-19. Each CDR3 is given with its conserved first and last residue. The order of the fields is clone size, D gene, J gene, V gene, CDR3 DNA, CDR3 protein. D genes are given only for firm matches. Clone size is given for some rows only: seen once, a few or many times, or a class if the clone is expanded.

clone size: -; D gene: -; J gene: TRBJ1-6; V gene: TRBV10-1; CDR3 DNA: TGCGCCAGCCAGGGGAATAATTCACCCCTCCACTTT; CDR3 protein: CASQGNNSPLHF
clone size: -; D gene: -; J gene: TRBJ2-5; V gene: TRBV19; CDR3 DNA: TGTGCCAGTAGGGAGCGGGCCCAAGAGACCCAGTACTTC; CDR3 protein: CASRERAQETQYF
clone size: -; D gene: TRBD2; J gene: TRBJ2-7; V gene: TRBV27; CDR3 DNA: TGTGCCAGCAGTTCCTCGTTTGGGGGGGGGTACGAGCAGTACTTC; CDR3 protein: CASSSSFGGGYEQYF
clone size: -; D gene: -; J gene: TRBJ1-6; V gene: TRBV19; CDR3 DNA: TGTGCCACCCACGGAGCCAAAGATTCACCCCTCCACTTT; CDR3 protein: CATHGAKDSPLHF
clone size: -; D gene: -; J gene: TRBJ2-2; V gene: TRBV23-1; CDR3 DNA: TGCGCCAGCAGTCAACGGCAGGGGAACACCGGGGAGCTGTTTTTT; CDR3 protein: CASSQRQGNTGELFF
clone size: -; D gene: TRBD1; J gene: TRBJ2-7; V gene: TRBV2; CDR3 DNA: TGTGCCAGCAGTGGACAGGGCTACGAGCAGTACTTC; CDR3 protein: CASSGQGYEQYF
clone size: -; D gene: TRBD2; J gene: TRBJ2-7; V gene: TRBV6-2/TRBV6-3; CDR3 DNA: TGTGCCAGCAGTTACGCTAGCGGGTGGACCTACGAGCAGTACTTC; CDR3 protein: CASSYASGWTYEQYF
clone size: -; D gene: -; J gene: TRBJ1-4; V gene: TRBV6-1; CDR3 DNA: TGTGCCAGCAGTGAAATGTCCAGTTCTAATGAAAAACTGTTTTTT; CDR3 protein: CASSEMSSSNEKLFF
clone size: few; D gene: TRBD1; J gene: TRBJ1-1; V gene: TRBV25-1; CDR3 DNA: TGTGCCAGCAGTGAATTCCGCCAGGGACAGGGAAACACTGAAGCTTTCTTT; CDR3 protein: CASSEFRQGQGNTEAFF
clone size: once; D gene: -; J gene: TRBJ2-3; V gene: TRBV5-1; CDR3 DNA: TGCGCCAGCAGCCTGGGGGTGGGGAGGGATACGCAGTATTTT; CDR3 protein: CASSLGVGRDTQYF
clone size: -; D gene: -; J gene: TRBJ1-2; V gene: TRBV4-2; CDR3 DNA: TGTGCCAGCAGCCAAGATCCAGAGACTGACTCAGGCTACACCTTC; CDR3 protein: CASSQDPETDSGYTF
clone size: -; D gene: -; J gene: TRBJ1-3; V gene: TRBV5-1; CDR3 DNA: TGCGCCAGCAGCTTCATGTCAGGGATAGGTGGAAACACCATATATTTT; CDR3 protein: CASSFMSGIGGNTIYF
clone size: -; D gene: -; J gene: TRBJ2-3; V gene: TRBV5-1; CDR3 DNA: TGCGCCAGCAGCCTCCGCGGGGGCTCTCAGGGAGATACGCAGTATTTT; CDR3 protein: CASSLRGGSQGDTQYF
clone size: -; D gene: TRBD1; J gene: TRBJ1-5; V gene: TRBV7-8; CDR3 DNA: TGTGCCAGCAGCCCGGACAGGGGGGAGCCCCAGCATTTT; CDR3 protein: CASSPDRGEPQHF
clone size: -; D gene: TRBD2; J gene: TRBJ2-2; V gene: TRBV6-2/TRBV6-3; CDR3 DNA: TGTGCCAGCAGTTCCCTCGGGGGGGCAACCGGGGAGCTGTTTTTT; CDR3 protein: CASSSLGGATGELFF
clone size: -; D gene: -; J gene: TRBJ1-5; V gene: TRBV18; CDR3 DNA: TGTGCCAGCTCACCCCTGGGCAGGGGCAGCAATCAGCCCCAGCATTTT; CDR3 protein: CASSPLGRGSNQPQHF
clone size: -; D gene: -; J gene: TRBJ2-7; V gene: TRBV6-5; CDR3 DNA: TGTGCCAGCAGGAAAGCCGGGACACCACGAGACGAGCAGTACTTC; CDR3 protein: CASRKAGTPRDEQYF
clone size: -; D gene: TRBD2; J gene: TRBJ2-1; V gene: TRBV13; CDR3 DNA: TGTGCCAGCAGCTCAAACAGGGGGACTAGCGGGATCTACAATGAGCAGTTCTTC; CDR3 protein: CASSSNRGTSGIYNEQFF
clone size: -; D gene: TRBD1; J gene: TRBJ1-1; V gene: TRBV5-8; CDR3 DNA: TGTGCCAGTTTTCGACAGGGGAACACTGAAGCTTTCTTT; CDR3 protein: CASFRQGNTEAFF
clone size: -; D gene: -; J gene: TRBJ2-7; V gene: TRBV4-3; CDR3 DNA: TGCGCCAGCAGCCAAGAAGGGGGTCGGGGGGCCTACGAGCAGTACTTC; CDR3 protein: CASSQEGGRGAYEQYF
clone size: -; D gene: -; J gene: TRBJ1-3; V gene: TRBV30; CDR3 DNA: TGTGCCTGGTCTTCCCTGGGGGCTGGGAACACCATATATTTT; CDR3 protein: CAWSSLGAGNTIYF
clone size: -; D gene: -; J gene: TRBJ2-2; V gene: TRBV19; CDR3 DNA: TGTGCCAGTAGTCACCTCTGCGGGTGCGGGGAGCTGTTTTTT; CDR3 protein: CASSHLCGCGELFF
clone size: -; D gene: TRBD1; J gene: TRBJ1-5; V gene: TRBV3-1/TRBV3-2; CDR3 DNA: TGTGCCAGCAGCGAATCCGGGACAGGATTTCAGCCCCAGCATTTT; CDR3 protein: CASSESGTGFQPQHF
clone size: -; D gene: TRBD1; J gene: TRBJ2-7; V gene: TRBV4-3; CDR3 DNA: TGCGCCAGCAGCCAAGGACAGGGCACCTACGAGCAGTACTTC; CDR3 protein: CASSQGQGTYEQYF
clone size: once; D gene: -; J gene: TRBJ2-5; V gene: TRBV5-6; CDR3 DNA: TGTGCCAGCAGCTTGGCCGGGTCGGTCCAAGAGACCCAGTACTTC; CDR3 protein: CASSLAGSVQETQYF
clone size: -; D gene: -; J gene: TRBJ1-2; V gene: TRBV12-3/TRBV12-4; CDR3 DNA: TGTGCCAGCAGTTTAGTGGGGGGAGGAGGCTACACCTTC; CDR3 protein: CASSLVGGGGYTF
clone size: -; D gene: -; J gene: TRBJ2-7; V gene: TRBV12-3/TRBV12-4; CDR3 DNA: TGTGCCAGCAGTTTACGCGCGGGGAACGAGCAGTACTTC; CDR3 protein: CASSLRAGNEQYF
clone size: -; D gene: -; J gene: TRBJ1-4; V gene: TRBV5-4; CDR3 DNA: TGTGCCAGCAGCTTACTTTTGGCGCGGCCGGATGAAAAACTGTTTTTT; CDR3 protein: CASSLLLARPDEKLFF
clone size: -; D gene: -; J gene: TRBJ2-1; V gene: TRBV5-4; CDR3 DNA: TGTGCCAGCAGCTTTAGTGGAAGTAGCGCGAATGAGCAGTTCTTC; CDR3 protein: CASSFSGSSANEQFF
clone size: -; D gene: -; J gene: TRBJ1-1; V gene: TRBV7-2; CDR3 DNA: TGTGCCAGCAGCGGAACAGGGCTGACTGAAGCTTTCTTT; CDR3 protein: CASSGTGLTEAFF
clone size: -; D gene: TRBD1; J gene: TRBJ1-6; V gene: TRBV10-2; CDR3 DNA: TGCGCCAGTGCAGACAGGGTTTACTCACCCCTCCACTTT; CDR3 protein: CASADRVYSPLHF
clone size: -; D gene: -; J gene: TRBJ1-3; V gene: TRBV5-4; CDR3 DNA: TGTGCCAGCAGCTTGGCAGGCTCTGGAAACACCATATATTTT; CDR3 protein: CASSLAGSGNTIYF
clone size: -; D gene: -; J gene: TRBJ1-1; V gene: TRBV10-3; CDR3 DNA: TGTGCCATCAACTCGGACAGAACAGAAGCTTTCTTT; CDR3 protein: CAINSDRTEAFF
clone size: few; D gene: -; J gene: TRBJ1-1; V gene: TRBV3-1/TRBV3-2; CDR3 DNA: TGTGCCAGCAGCCAAGGTTGGGGGGACACTGAAGCTTTCTTT; CDR3 protein: CASSQGWGDTEAFF